These 8 T cell receptor beta chains originate from one sample sequenced in a study of OX40 agonist ivuxolimab in advanced cancers. The data were produced by immunoSEQ multiplex PCR, yet TCRdb's version contains in-frame clones alone and is incomplete. The sample shows about 110,000 clones, approximately 90% of them seen only once. This sample comprised CD4+ or CD8+ T cells sorted from blood, obtained in a trial of the OX40 agonist ivuxolimab. The origin of the receptors is an adult with an advanced solid tumor such as melanoma, head and neck, liver or kidney cancer.

V gene TRBV27 combines with J gene TRBJ2-6, with 8 bases lining up with TRBD2. With V trimmed by 0 bases and J by 1 base, 5 bases remained unmatched. Germline loops: CDR1 MNHEY, CDR2 SMNVEV (reference sequence). The CDR3 spans 18 residues. CDR3 DNA: TGTGCCAGCAGTTTATCTCCGGGCGGGGGGTCTGGGGCCAACGTCCTGACTTTC. Amino acid sequence: CASSLSPGGGSGANVLTF.

This sequence joins TRBV21-1 and TRBJ1-5; the D call TRBD1 from the table was never checked on the DNA. TRBV21-1 is a recognized pseudogene. CDR3 length: 17 amino acids. CDR3 residues: CASRHVRGTGVDQPQHF. CDR3 DNA: TGTGCCAGCAGACACGTAAGAGGTACAGGGGTAGATCAGCCCCAGCATTTT.

V usage is TRBV5-1 and J usage is TRBJ1-2; D possibly corresponds to TRBD1 (5 bases). CDR1 and CDR2 from the germline V gene are SGHRS and YFSETQ. V lost 4 bases and J lost 8, with 18 bases in between. CDR3 length equals 14 residues. The CDR3 region is CASSPRGGAGGYTF. Written as DNA, the CDR3 is TGCGCCAGCAGCCCTAGGGGAGGGGCAGGAGGCTACACCTTC.

The chain has TRBV19 and TRBJ2-7, with 12 bases that match TRBD2. Unmatched junction bases numbered 4, after V lost 6 bases and J lost 4 bases. Germline V gene data show CDR1 as LNHDA and CDR2 as SQIVND (reference sequence). This CDR3 is 14 amino acids long. The CDR3 here is CASSGTSGPYEQYF. CDR3 DNA: TGTGCCAGTAGCGGGACTAGCGGGCCTTACGAGCAGTACTTC. Filled out from reference TRBV19 and TRBJ2-7, the complete variable domain reads DGGITQSPKYLFRKEGQNVTLSCEQNLNHDAMYWYRQDPGQGLRLIYYSQIVNDFQKGDIAEGYSVSREKKESFPLTVTSAQKNPTAFYLCASSGTSGPYEQYFGPGTRLTVT.

The CDR3 spells CASGAANYGYTF. The DNA for the CDR3 is TGTGCCAGCGGAGCGGCAAACTATGGCTACACCTTC. The chain recombines TRBV28 with TRBJ1-2, with D uncertain. The CDR3 contains 12 residues. Germline V gives CDR1 MDHEN, CDR2 SYDVKM. V lost 8 bases and J 2 bases, leaving 9 bases between the germline ends.

This chain joins TRBV7-9 and TRBJ1-3; D is unclear. Germline CDR1 SEHNR, CDR2 FQNEAQ (reference sequence). V was clipped by 8 bases and J by 4 bases, with 6 bases between them. The CDR3 sequence is 11 residues long. CDR3 DNA: TGTGCCAGCTGGGGAGGAAACACCATATATTTT. Its protein product is CASWGGNTIYF.

A few counts support this clone. V usage is TRBV27 and J usage is TRBJ2-3; unclear D gene. The V end was cut by 5 bases, the J end by 2 bases, with 14 bases between. The V gene's germline CDR1 is MNHEY and CDR2 SMNVEV (reference sequence). The CDR3 covers 15 residues. CDR3 sequence (DNA): TGTGCCAGCAGTCCCCCCCGGGCTTTCACAGATACGCAGTATTTT. Translating it yields CASSPPRAFTDTQYF.

The rearrangement joins TRBV29-1 to TRBJ1-3, with D uncertain. The germline V and J ends were trimmed by 4 bases and 3 bases, with 16 bases remaining between them. CDR1 SQVTM and CDR2 ANQGSEA come from the germline V gene. The CDR3 is 15 residues long. The CDR3 spells CSVAGLSLGGNTIYF. CDR3 coding DNA: TGCAGCGTTGCCGGTCTGTCCCTAGGTGGAAACACCATATATTTT.